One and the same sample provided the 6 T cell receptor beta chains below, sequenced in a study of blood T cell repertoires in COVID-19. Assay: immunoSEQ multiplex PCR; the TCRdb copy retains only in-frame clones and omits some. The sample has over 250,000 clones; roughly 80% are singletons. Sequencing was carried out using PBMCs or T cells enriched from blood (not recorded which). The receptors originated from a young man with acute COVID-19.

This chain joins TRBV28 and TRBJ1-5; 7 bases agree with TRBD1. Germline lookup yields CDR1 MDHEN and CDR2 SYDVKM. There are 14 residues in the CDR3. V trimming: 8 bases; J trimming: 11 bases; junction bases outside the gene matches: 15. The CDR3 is CASFRGSGTEAQHF. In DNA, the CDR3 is TGTGCCAGCTTTCGGGGATCGGGGACAGAGGCCCAGCATTTT.

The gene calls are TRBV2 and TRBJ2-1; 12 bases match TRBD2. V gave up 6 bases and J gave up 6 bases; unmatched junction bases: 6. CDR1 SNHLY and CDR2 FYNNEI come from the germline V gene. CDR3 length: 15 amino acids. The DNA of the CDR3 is TGTGCCAGCAGCGGGACTAGCGGGCCCCTCAATGAGCAGTTCTTC. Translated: CASSGTSGPLNEQFF.

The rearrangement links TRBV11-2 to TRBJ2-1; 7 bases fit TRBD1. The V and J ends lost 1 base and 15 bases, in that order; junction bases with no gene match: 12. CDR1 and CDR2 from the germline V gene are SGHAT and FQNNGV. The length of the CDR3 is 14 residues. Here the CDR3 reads CASSLGTGGQVAFF. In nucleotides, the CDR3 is TGTGCCAGCAGCTTAGGGACAGGAGGACAGGTAGCGTTCTTC.

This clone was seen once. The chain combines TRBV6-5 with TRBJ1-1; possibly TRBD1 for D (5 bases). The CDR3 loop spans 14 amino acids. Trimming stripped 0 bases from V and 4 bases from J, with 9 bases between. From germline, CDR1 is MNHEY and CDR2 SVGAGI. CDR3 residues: CASSYSFRVTEAFF. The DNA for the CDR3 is TGTGCCAGCAGTTACTCTTTCAGGGTCACTGAAGCTTTCTTT.

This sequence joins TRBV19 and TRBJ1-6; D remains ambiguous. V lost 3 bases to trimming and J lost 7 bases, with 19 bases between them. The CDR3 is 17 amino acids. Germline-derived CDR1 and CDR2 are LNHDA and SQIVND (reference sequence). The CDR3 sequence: CASSIGAGLGGNSPLHF. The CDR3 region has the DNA TGTGCCAGTAGTATCGGCGCGGGCCTCGGCGGGAATTCACCCCTCCACTTT.

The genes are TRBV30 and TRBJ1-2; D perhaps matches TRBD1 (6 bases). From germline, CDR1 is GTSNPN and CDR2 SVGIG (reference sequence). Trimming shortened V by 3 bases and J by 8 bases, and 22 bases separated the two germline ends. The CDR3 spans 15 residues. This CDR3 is CAWRVRGAGFDGYTF. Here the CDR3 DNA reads TGTGCCTGGAGGGTCCGGGGGGCTGGTTTCGACGGCTACACCTTC.